Included here is one T cell receptor (beta chain) sequence, with context. Its target is not known. The CDR3 consists of 13 residues. Trimming at V came to 5 bases and at J to 4 bases, leaving 3 bases not matched to a gene. CDR1 and CDR2 from the germline V gene are SGHTA and FQGTGA. These data originate in a study of cytomegalovirus exposure and HLA in healthy donors. Primers: 60 Vbeta forward and 13 Jbeta reverse. Per the authors' pipeline: Among the unique TCR beta chains that a later analysis counted, about 81 million in all, 9.5 million to 12 million were shared. Assay: immunoSEQ multiplex PCR; the TCRdb copy retains only in-frame clones and omits some. V and J calls and clone size are copied from that table; D and trimming were computed from the DNA. This table holds about 170,000 clones, 73% found once. Donors showed nominal health when sampled, although they likely had unrecorded immune exposures.

Overall study findings and caveats: Indistinguishable V segments such as TRBV6-2 and TRBV6-3 were excluded.

The sequence was obtained from a woman aged 18-29 years in good health and CMV-seropositive. J is TRBJ1-1 and V is TRBV7-3; TRBD1 agrees at 8 bases. The sample taken for sequencing was PBMCs. The CDR3 loop is CASSETGGTEAFF. CDR3 nucleotide sequence: TGTGCCAGCAGCGAAACAGGGGGCACTGAAGCTTTCTTT.